The rows below give T cell receptor beta chains drawn from one sample of a study of blood T cell repertoires in COVID-19. Here immunoSEQ multiplex PCR was the method, and the copy in TCRdb shows in-frame clones only, minus some. The data show 140,000 to 150,000 clones, roughly 82% seen once. Sequenced sample: peripheral blood. These receptors all come from a man between 60 and 75 years old with active or convalescent COVID-19. The CDR3 runs from the conserved cysteine through the conserved F or W. A D gene is named only where the DNA matches it firmly. Not all rows give a size; the values are once, few, many and, for expanded clones, a class.

d_call	v_call	j_call	clone_size	cdr3_nt	cdr3_aa
TRBD1	TRBV24-1	TRBJ2-1	.	TGTGCCACCAGTGCCAAACCGGGACAGAGTTTTAATGAGCAGTTCTTC	CATSAKPGQSFNEQFF
.	TRBV19	TRBJ1-1	.	TGTGCCAGTAGCACAGGGAGAGGGAGCACTGAAGCTTTCTTT	CASSTGRGSTEAFF
.	TRBV7-2	TRBJ1-1	.	TGTGCCAGCAGCTGGGGGCAGGGTATGGGCGCTGAAGCTTTCTTT	CASSWGQGMGAEAFF
.	TRBV7-9	TRBJ2-1	few	TGTGTCTCGGCTAGCGAAGCAAGCTCCTACAATGAGCAGTTCTTC	CVSASEASSYNEQFF
TRBD1	TRBV7-6	TRBJ2-7	.	TGTGCCAGCAGCCCGGGACAGGGTGGACGTTCCTACGAGCAGTACTTC	CASSPGQGGRSYEQYF
.	TRBV18	TRBJ2-5	.	TGTGCCAGCTCACCACAGGGGGGACAGTACGAGACCCAGTACTTC	CASSPQGGQYETQYF
TRBD2	TRBV7-8	TRBJ2-1	.	TGTGCCAGCAGCTTAGCCCAGACTAGCGGAGTATACAATGAGCAGTTCTTC	CASSLAQTSGVYNEQFF
TRBD1	TRBV7-2	TRBJ1-4	.	TGTGCCAGCAGCCCAGGACAGGGGATGGGTGAAAAACTGTTTTTT	CASSPGQGMGEKLFF
TRBD1	TRBV9	TRBJ1-1	.	TGTGCCAGCAGCGTGACGGGACAGGGGTACACTGAAGCTTTCTTT	CASSVTGQGYTEAFF
TRBD2	TRBV4-3	TRBJ2-1	once	TGCGCCAGCAGCCAAGAAGAGACTAGCGCCCTGAAGTCCTACAATGAGCAGTTCTTC	CASSQEETSALKSYNEQFF
.	TRBV11-3	TRBJ2-1	.	TGTGCCAGCAGCTTAGATCGGGGAGCCTGGTATGAGCAGTTCTTC	CASSLDRGAWYEQFF
TRBD1	TRBV4-1	TRBJ1-6	.	TGCGCCAGCGACCGGGACAGTTCCTATAATTCACCCCTCCACTTT	CASDRDSSYNSPLHF